This T cell receptor beta chain was captured by sequencing in a study of T cells in tuberculosis. Study-wide background: Blood was taken before or within 7 days of anti-tuberculosis therapy. Whole-study findings and limits: Smaller alpha distances in active tuberculosis partly reflected shorter CDR3-alpha lengths.

Libraries were prepared by immunoSEQ multiplex PCR; TCRdb keeps only in-frame clonotypes and omits some of them. The data contain tens of thousands of clones, 94% of them singletons. The CDR3 is 14 residues long. The V gene's germline CDR1 is SGHNT and CDR2 YENEEA. The ends were cut back, 4 bases at V and 4 bases at J, with 13 bases in the middle. The time point here: new active TB diagnosis, blood taken before or within 7 days of starting treatment. Of note for this clone: What it binds is unknown.

The rearrangement uses TRBV11-3 and TRBJ1-1; TRBD1 might be the D (5 bases). This receptor was identified in an adult with tuberculosis. Sequenced here: PBMCs, sampled at tuberculosis diagnosis. The DNA for the CDR3 is TGTGCCAGCAGCTCGCAGGGTACTCGCACTGAAGCTTTCTTT. This codes for CASSSQGTRTEAFF. Drawing the rest from reference TRBV11-3 and TRBJ1-1, the complete variable domain is EAGVVQSPRYKIIEKKQPVAFWCNPISGHNTLYWYLQNLGQGPELLIRYENEEAVDDSQLPKDRFSAERLKGVDSTLKIQPAELGDSAVYLCASSSQGTRTEAFFGQGTRLTVV.